This T cell receptor beta chain comes out of a study of T cells after somatic rescue of genetic block. Some clones are missing from TCRdb's copy, which holds only in-frame ones; the method was immunoSEQ multiplex PCR. Of roughly 110,000 clones listed, just over 90% were seen once; the top ten hold roughly 1.5%. The V gene end was trimmed by 5 bases and the J gene end by 2 bases; junction bases not matched to a gene: 6. Germline CDR1 ENHRY, CDR2 SYGVKD. The CDR3 has 16 amino acids. This receptor was obtained from a woman aged 18-29 years. This chain uses TRBV10-3 with TRBJ2-3, with TRBD2 matching 11 bases. Sequenced sample: peripheral blood mononuclear cells (PBMCs). The CDR3 here is CAISPALAGVTDTQYF. CDR3 coding DNA: TGTGCCATCAGTCCTGCACTAGCGGGGGTCACAGATACGCAGTATTTT.